The entry that follows covers one T cell receptor (beta chain) sequence. The length of the CDR3 is 16 residues. Trimming removed 0 bases from V and 6 bases from J, with 19 bases in between. Germline CDR1 SGDLS, CDR2 YYNGEE. This specimen belongs to a study of CD8+ T cells in alopecia areata. As for the study in general: Oral tofacitinib (5 to 10 mg twice daily) was administered to treated patients. Tofacitinib therapy lasting 6 to 18 months was followed by 6 months off drug. Affected scalp percentage determined the severity score of treated patients.

Treatment here: oral pan-JAK inhibitor, 5-10 mg twice daily. Sequencing relied on a cDNA template that was reverse transcribed from extracted RNA. Profiling relied on immunoSEQ multiplex PCR, and the TCRdb table lists in-frame clones only, not all of them. The sample has 90,000 or so clones, 44% seen once. Specimen: CD8+ T cells sorted from blood, collected at week 24, from a patient treated with tofacitinib. The receptor was derived from a human donor with alopecia areata. V usage is TRBV9 and J usage is TRBJ2-7, with D perhaps matching TRBD1 (7 bases). DNA for the CDR3: TGTGCCAGCAGCGTAGACCGGGAGACAGGGTTATCCGAGCAGTACTTC. It is translated as CASSVDRETGLSEQYF. Based on the CDR3 plus reference TRBV9 and TRBJ2-7, the full variable domain is DSGVTQTPKHLITATGQRVTLRCSPRSGDLSVYWYQQSLDQGLQFLIQYYNGEERAKGNILERFSAQQFPDLHSELNLSSLELGDSALYFCASSVDRETGLSEQYFGPGTRLTVT.